These 24 T cell receptor beta chains came from one sample sequenced in a study of shared clonotypes between healthy human individuals. Repertoires were generated with immunoSEQ multiplex PCR, while TCRdb's copy carries only in-frame clones and drops some. This sample has about 2 million clones; about 95% occur once, and the top ten carry less than 1.5%. CD45RO-negative, CCR7-positively selected cells formed the naive CD8 fraction, excluding terminally differentiated effector memory CD45RA+ cells. Sequencing was done on a sample of naive CD8+ T cells sorted from blood. Every receptor here comes from a man aged 18-30 years in good health.

The chain is built from TRBV5-1 and TRBJ2-7; no reliable D call. CDR1 is SGHRS and CDR2 is YFSETQ in the germline V gene. Between the trimmed V and J ends, which lost 3 bases and 5 bases, there was a span of 18 bases. The CDR3 has 15 residues. CDR3 region: CASSSEAGLLDEQYF. DNA for the CDR3: TGCGCCAGCAGCTCCGAGGCTGGTCTGCTCGACGAGCAGTACTTC.

The chain uses TRBV7-2 and TRBJ2-7; TRBD1 matches 8 bases. Trimming at V came to 2 bases and at J to 4 bases, leaving 7 bases not matched to a gene. The length of the CDR3 is 15 residues. CDR1 SGHTA and CDR2 FQGNSA come from the germline V gene. CDR3 DNA: TGTGCCAGCAGCTTACTACAAGGACAGGGTTACGAGCAGTACTTC. Amino acids: CASSLLQGQGYEQYF. Variable domain in full (rest from reference TRBV7-2 and TRBJ2-7): GAGVSQSPSNKVTEKGKDVELRCDPISGHTALYWYRQSLGQGLEFLIYFQGNSAPDKSGLPSDRFSAERTGGSVSTLTIQRTQQEDSAVYLCASSLLQGQGYEQYFGPGTRLTVT.

This chain connects TRBV6-6 to TRBJ1-1, with a tentative D call TRBD1 (5 bases). Deletions cut 4 bases from V and 0 bases from J, with 15 bases between. CDR1 MNHNY and CDR2 SVGAGI come from the germline V gene (reference sequence). The CDR3 totals 16 residues. This CDR3 is CASSSLWEDMNTEAFF. The CDR3 DNA sequence: TGTGCCAGCAGTTCCCTTTGGGAGGACATGAACACTGAAGCTTTCTTT.

This clone was counted a single time. The chain has TRBV4-2 and TRBJ1-1, with D perhaps matching TRBD1 (5 bases). Germline assignment: CDR1 LGHNA and CDR2 YNFKEQ. The V end lost 1 base, the J end lost 7 bases, and 10 bases lay between the germline ends. This CDR3 is 13 amino acids long. CDR3 coding DNA: TGTGCCAGCAGCCAAGTGGAGACAGTTGAAGCTTTCTTT. This codes for CASSQVETVEAFF.

The chain employs TRBV28 and TRBJ2-7, with D possibly being TRBD2 (5 bases). CDR1 and CDR2 from the germline V gene are MDHEN and SYDVKM. Trimming shortened V by 3 bases and J by 0 bases, and 15 bases separated the two germline ends. CDR3 size: 16 residues. The chain's CDR3 is CASSFPSGLPSYEQYF. CDR3 nucleotide sequence: TGTGCCAGCAGTTTTCCATCCGGACTCCCCTCCTACGAGCAGTACTTC.

V and J are TRBV30 and TRBJ2-1; D perhaps matches TRBD2 (5 bases). V lost 0 bases and J 1 base, leaving 10 bases between the germline ends. CDR1 GTSNPN and CDR2 SVGIG come from the germline V gene (reference sequence). The CDR3 has 15 amino acids. For the CDR3, the DNA is TGTGCCTGGAGTGTGATTGGCGGGTCCTACAATGAGCAGTTCTTC. Protein sequence: CAWSVIGGSYNEQFF.

The table lists this clone with a count of one. The J gene is TRBJ2-1, the V gene TRBV29-1; 13 nucleotides match TRBD2. Germline assignment: CDR1 SQVTM and CDR2 ANQGSEA. The length of the CDR3 is 22 residues. V was clipped by 7 bases and J by 8 bases; unmatched bases: 32. Here the CDR3 reads CSGAEPRASGGLAGDRQDEQFF. The CDR3 bases are TGCAGCGGTGCCGAACCTCGGGCCTCGGGAGGACTAGCGGGAGATAGACAGGATGAGCAGTTCTTC.

The V call is TRBV11-2, the J call TRBJ2-1, with 9 bases that match TRBD2. Germline assignment: CDR1 SGHAT and CDR2 FQNNGV. CDR3 size: 15 residues. The V gene end was trimmed by 0 bases and the J gene end by 7 bases; junction bases not matched to a gene: 4. The CDR3 nucleotides are TGTGCCAGCAGCTTAGAGAGACTAGCGGTGAATGAGCAGTTCTTC. Translating it yields CASSLERLAVNEQFF.

The V call is TRBV5-1, the J call TRBJ2-5; TRBD2 agrees at 11 bases. Looked up from germline, CDR1 is SGHRS and CDR2 is YFSETQ. The CDR3 sequence is 18 residues long. J lost 3 bases, V lost 4 bases, and 14 bases had no gene match. CDR3 sequence (DNA): TGCGCCAGCAGCCCGGCGCTAGCGGGAGGACACTTTGAAGAGACCCAGTACTTC. The encoded protein is CASSPALAGGHFEETQYF.

CDR3: CASSQVVLAGLYEQYF. The CDR3 DNA reads TGCGCCAGCAGCCAAGTAGTCCTAGCGGGCCTCTACGAGCAGTACTTC. The rearrangement uses TRBV4-1 and TRBJ2-7, with 8 bases identical to TRBD2. Germline CDR1 MGHRA, CDR2 YSYEKL. V was clipped by 1 base and J by 3 bases; unmatched bases: 8. The CDR3 consists of 16 residues.

The gene calls are TRBV15 and TRBJ1-2, with D unclear. Per germline, CDR1 LNHNV and CDR2 YYDKDF (reference sequence). This CDR3 contains 14 residues. Trimming stripped 0 bases from V and 3 bases from J, with 8 bases between. The CDR3 sequence: CATSRELFDYGYTF. For the CDR3, the DNA is TGTGCCACCAGCAGAGAATTGTTCGACTATGGCTACACCTTC.

V is TRBV15 and J is TRBJ2-7, with TRBD1 matching 7 bases. V was pared by 5 bases and J by 5 bases, with 9 bases of the junction left unmatched. The CDR3 extends over 14 amino acids. Germline-derived CDR1 and CDR2 are LNHNV and YYDKDF (reference sequence). The CDR3 DNA sequence: TGTGCCACCAGCCCTCTCGAGGGGGCACACGAGCAGTACTTC. Encoded protein: CATSPLEGAHEQYF.

The V and J genes are TRBV5-4 and TRBJ2-5; TRBD2 agrees at 11 bases. CDR1 and CDR2 (germline): SGHNT, YYREEE (reference sequence). The CDR3 totals 14 residues. V dropped 3 bases and J dropped 4; count of bases not matched to a gene: 2. Written as DNA, the CDR3 is TGTGCCAGCAGCTCGACTAGCGGGATAGAGACCCAGTACTTC. Amino acid sequence: CASSSTSGIETQYF.

The V gene is TRBV28, the J gene TRBJ2-2; 12 nucleotides agree with TRBD2. Germline values: CDR1 MDHEN, CDR2 SYDVKM. V was clipped by 6 bases and J by 4 bases; unmatched bases: 6. This CDR3 has 16 residues. For the CDR3, the DNA is TGTGCCAGCAGCTCGGGACTAGCGGGTTCCACCGGGGAGCTGTTTTTT. Protein: CASSSGLAGSTGELFF.

This rearrangement joins TRBV9 to TRBJ1-3, with TRBD1 as a possible D gene (5 bases). This CDR3 contains 15 residues. Trimming stripped 1 base from V and 2 bases from J, with 10 bases between. Per germline, CDR1 SGDLS and CDR2 YYNGEE. The CDR3 region is CASSVNGAPGNTIYF. The CDR3 DNA follows: TGTGCCAGCAGCGTAAACGGGGCTCCTGGAAACACCATATATTTT.

The chain is built from TRBV7-9 and TRBJ2-1; tentatively, D is TRBD2 (5 bases). The germline V gene encodes CDR1 SEHNR and CDR2 FQNEAQ (reference sequence). The V and J ends lost 5 bases and 8 bases respectively, with 16 bases between them. CDR3 length equals 14 residues. CDR3: CASSKSPAADEQFF. CDR3 DNA: TGTGCCAGCAGCAAATCCCCAGCGGCCGATGAGCAGTTCTTC.

The chain couples TRBV19 to TRBJ2-3; the match to TRBD2 covers 11 bases. The CDR3 totals 15 residues. Germline V CDR1 and CDR2: LNHDA, SQIVND (reference sequence). Trimming cost V 5 bases and J 2 bases; bases outside gene matches: 3. The CDR3 DNA sequence: TGTGCCAGTAGTCTGACTAGCGGGAACACAGATACGCAGTATTTT. Encoded protein: CASSLTSGNTDTQYF.

The J gene is TRBJ1-1, the V gene TRBV6-5, with D perhaps TRBD1 (6 bases). Germline assignment: CDR1 MNHEY and CDR2 SVGAGI. The length of the CDR3 is 15 residues. Trimming took off 5 bases at V and 4 bases at J, with 17 bases between the two ends. As DNA, the CDR3 is TGTGCCAGCAGTGCCTCCAGGGGCGGGGGCACTGAAGCTTTCTTT. It is translated as CASSASRGGGTEAFF.

Regarding this clone: Other DNA sequences of this sample code for an identical CDR3. The chain is built from TRBV19 and TRBJ1-1, with D possibly TRBD1 on 5 matching bases. V gave up 5 bases and J gave up 4 bases, with 8 bases separating them. Per germline, CDR1 LNHDA and CDR2 SQIVND (reference sequence). There are 12 residues in the CDR3. The CDR3 nucleotides are TGTGCCAGTAGTGGGGGAGTCACTGAAGCTTTCTTT. Protein product: CASSGGVTEAFF.

V and J are TRBV7-9 and TRBJ1-3; D uncertain. The V end was cut by 3 bases, the J end by 8 bases, with 8 bases between. CDR1 is SEHNR, CDR2 FQNEAQ, per germline (reference sequence). The CDR3 has 12 amino acids. Here the CDR3 DNA reads TGTGCCAGCAGCTTGCTTGGGGACACCATATATTTT. Its protein is CASSLLGDTIYF.

The rearrangement links TRBV9 to TRBJ1-2; 9 positions match TRBD1. The CDR3 is 15 residues long. Germline V gene data show CDR1 as SGDLS and CDR2 as YYNGEE. V shed 1 base, J shed 4 bases, and the junction held 5 bases outside the gene matches. The CDR3 region has the DNA TGTGCCAGCAGCGTATTGACAGGGGGGAGCTATGGCTACACCTTC. Amino acid sequence: CASSVLTGGSYGYTF.

The chain combines TRBV5-6 with TRBJ2-6, with TRBD1 matching over 8 bases. V dropped 5 bases and J dropped 0; count of bases not matched to a gene: 7. CDR1 and CDR2 (germline): SGHDT, YYEEEE. CDR3 length equals 17 residues. This CDR3 reads CASSFPGQASGANVLTF. CDR3 nucleotide sequence: TGTGCCAGCAGTTTCCCGGGACAGGCCTCTGGGGCCAACGTCCTGACTTTC. The full variable domain, completed using reference TRBV5-6 and TRBJ2-6, is DAGVTQSPTHLIKTRGQQVTLRCSPKSGHDTVSWYQQALGQGPQFIFQYYEEEERQRGNFPDRFSGHQFPNYSSELNVNALLLGDSALYLCASSFPGQASGANVLTFGAGSRLTVL.

This clone was seen once. The sample contains more than one DNA sequence encoding this CDR3. The chain is built from TRBV29-1 and TRBJ2-7; D gene ambiguous. Germline V gene sequence: CDR1 SQVTM, CDR2 ANQGSEA. The CDR3 is made up of 12 amino acids. V was trimmed by 2 bases and J by 3 bases, leaving 8 bases between them. The CDR3 here is CSVELGSYEQYF. The CDR3 DNA reads TGCAGCGTTGAATTGGGAAGCTACGAGCAGTACTTC.

The J gene is TRBJ2-5, the V gene TRBV11-1; the match to TRBD1 covers 7 bases. Trimming cost V 5 bases and J 3 bases; bases outside gene matches: 6. This CDR3 contains 14 residues. Germline V gene lookup returns CDR1 SGHAT and CDR2 FQDESV (reference sequence). The CDR3 here is CASSPWTGKETQYF. The CDR3 bases are TGTGCCAGCAGCCCCTGGACAGGAAAAGAGACCCAGTACTTC.